Each of the 13 T cell receptor beta chains below was sequenced from the same sample in a study of blood T cells in healthy people across ages. The second PCR ran about 6 to 12 cycles with a sample-barcoded 5' primer and J-beta primers. Via MiXCR, TCRdb re-called the 5' RACE reads, giving one row per CDR3 protein. The sample has 1.2 million to 1.5 million distinct CDR3 sequences; approximately 59% are singletons. The specimen sequenced was blood. Source of these receptors: a man between 18 and 35 years old in good health.

This chain connects TRBV11-1 to TRBJ2-1; D may match TRBD1 or TRBD2 (5 bases each). V lost 5 bases, J lost 8 bases, and 25 bases lay in between. The germline V gene encodes CDR1 SGHAT and CDR2 FQDESV (reference sequence). The CDR3 spans 17 residues. The CDR3 DNA follows: TGTGCCAGCAGCCCGCACCGCTTTAGAGGGGCGGTGGATGAGCAGTTCTTC. This codes for CASSPHRFRGAVDEQFF.

The V and J genes are TRBV5-1 and TRBJ2-4; D might be TRBD2 (5 bases). The J call is doubtful: the DNA matches TRBJ2-7 better. Germline CDR1 is SGHRS and CDR2 is YFSETQ. The CDR3 spans 14 residues. The CDR3 coding sequence is TGCGCCAGCAGCGCCAGGACTGCCCAGAACGAGCAGTACTTC. It is translated as CASSARTAQNEQYF.

For the CDR3, the DNA is TGTGCCACAAGGGGGGCGCTAAGCACCGGGGAGCTGTTTTTT. Amino acid sequence: CATRGALSTGELFF. This sequence joins TRBV15 and TRBJ2-2; D is perhaps TRBD1 or TRBD2 (6 bases each). V shed 9 bases and J shed 4 bases, with 15 bases lying between them. Germline V CDR1 and CDR2: LNHNV, YYDKDF (reference sequence). This CDR3 region has 14 residues.

V and J are TRBV29-1 and TRBJ2-1; D might be TRBD1 (5 bases). V shed 4 bases and J shed 8 bases, with 12 bases lying between them. The length of the CDR3 is 12 residues. Germline V gives CDR1 SQVTM, CDR2 ANQGSEA. CDR3 bases: TGCAGCGTTGGGGGCCCTGGGGATGAGCAGTTCTTC. The encoded protein is CSVGGPGDEQFF.

In regard to this clonotype: The junction departs from germline at one end; a sequencing error may be responsible. The J gene is TRBJ2-1, the V gene TRBV20-1, with D unclear. The germline gives CDR1 DFQATT, CDR2 SNEGSKA (reference sequence). The CDR3 is made up of 14 amino acids. The CDR3 loop reads CSAAPILTYNERFF. DNA of the CDR3: TGCAGCGCGGCGCCGATACTAACCTACAATGAGCGGTTCTTC.

The rearrangement uses TRBV5-5 and TRBJ2-3; D is tentatively TRBD1 or TRBD2 (6 bases each). Germline CDR1 reads SGHKS; CDR2 reads YYEKEE (reference sequence). Trimming shortened V by 6 bases and J by 3 bases, and 17 bases separated the two germline ends. This CDR3 comprises 15 residues. The CDR3 region is CASTRMDSGTDTQYF. The CDR3 nucleotides read TGTGCCAGCACCCGGATGGACAGCGGGACAGATACGCAGTATTTT. Full variable domain (remainder filled in from reference TRBV5-5 and TRBJ2-3): DAGVTQSPTHLIKTRGQQVTLRCSPISGHKSVSWYQQVLGQGPQFIFQYYEKEERGRGNFPDRFSARQFPNYSSELNVNALLLGDSALYLCASTRMDSGTDTQYFGPGTRLTVL.

The table lists this clonotype with a few counts. The rearrangement joins TRBV29-1 to TRBJ2-7; weak D call: TRBD2 (5 bases). V shed 4 bases and J shed 7 bases, with 23 bases lying between them. The CDR3 contains 15 residues. Germline-derived CDR1 and CDR2 are SQVTM and ANQGSEA. In DNA form, the CDR3 reads TGCAGCGTTGCTGAATACGGCCGAGGCCGGGGTGAGCAGTACTTC. Translated, it gives CSVAEYGRGRGEQYF.

The chain employs TRBV6-1 and TRBJ2-1; tentatively, D is TRBD1 (6 bases). V was trimmed by 7 bases and J by 7 bases, leaving 17 bases between them. Germline V gene data show CDR1 as MNHNS and CDR2 as SASEGT. This CDR3 is built from 14 residues. The CDR3 bases are TGTGCCAGCACATGGGGGCATGTAAGGAATGAGCAGTTCTTC. It is translated as CASTWGHVRNEQFF.

The CDR3 protein is CSASGEASSYEQYF. CDR3 coding DNA: TGCAGTGCTAGTGGGGAGGCCTCCTCCTACGAGCAGTACTTC. This chain joins TRBV20-1 and TRBJ2-7, with a tentative D call TRBD2 (6 bases). CDR1 DFQATT and CDR2 SNEGSKA come from the germline V gene (reference sequence). CDR3 length: 14 amino acids. Trimming cost V 3 bases and J 0 bases, with 12 bases left between them.

This clonotype was recorded a few times. The rearrangement joins TRBV5-6 to TRBJ1-2; the match to TRBD1 covers 8 bases. The CDR3 extends over 14 amino acids. V trimming: 6 bases; J trimming: 4 bases; junction bases outside the gene matches: 8. Germline V gene lookup returns CDR1 SGHDT and CDR2 YYEEEE. The chain's CDR3 is CASIRTGIIYGYTF. CDR3 coding DNA: TGTGCCAGCATCCGGACAGGGATCATCTATGGCTACACCTTC.

The chain is built from TRBV7-6 and TRBJ2-7; D is perhaps TRBD2 (5 bases). The J call could be wrong; TRBJ2-5 is a better fit for the DNA end. The germline V gene has CDR1 SGHVS and CDR2 FNYEAQ. The CDR3 totals 15 residues. CDR3: CASSLVVEGRETQYF. The CDR3 nucleotides are TGTGCCAGCAGCTTAGTCGTTGAGGGCCGGGAGACCCAGTACTTC.

This clonotype showed up just once. The gene calls are TRBV25-1 and TRBJ1-2; 8 bases agree with TRBD1. This CDR3 contains 14 residues. V lost 3 bases to trimming and J lost 6 bases; unmatched junction nucleotides: 6. The V gene's germline CDR1 is MGHDK and CDR2 SYGVNS. The chain's CDR3 is CASSDRDRSHGYTF. The CDR3 DNA follows: TGTGCCAGCAGTGACCGGGACAGGAGTCATGGCTACACCTTC.

The chain carries TRBV29-1 and TRBJ2-1; D is tentatively TRBD1 or TRBD2 (5 bases each). The CDR3 is 12 amino acids. Germline V gene sequence: CDR1 SQVTM, CDR2 ANQGSEA. The V gene lost 6 bases and the J gene lost 5 bases, with 11 bases spanning the gap. CDR3 loop: CSVVGDHNEQFF. DNA for the CDR3: TGCAGCGTCGTCGGGGACCACAATGAGCAGTTCTTC.